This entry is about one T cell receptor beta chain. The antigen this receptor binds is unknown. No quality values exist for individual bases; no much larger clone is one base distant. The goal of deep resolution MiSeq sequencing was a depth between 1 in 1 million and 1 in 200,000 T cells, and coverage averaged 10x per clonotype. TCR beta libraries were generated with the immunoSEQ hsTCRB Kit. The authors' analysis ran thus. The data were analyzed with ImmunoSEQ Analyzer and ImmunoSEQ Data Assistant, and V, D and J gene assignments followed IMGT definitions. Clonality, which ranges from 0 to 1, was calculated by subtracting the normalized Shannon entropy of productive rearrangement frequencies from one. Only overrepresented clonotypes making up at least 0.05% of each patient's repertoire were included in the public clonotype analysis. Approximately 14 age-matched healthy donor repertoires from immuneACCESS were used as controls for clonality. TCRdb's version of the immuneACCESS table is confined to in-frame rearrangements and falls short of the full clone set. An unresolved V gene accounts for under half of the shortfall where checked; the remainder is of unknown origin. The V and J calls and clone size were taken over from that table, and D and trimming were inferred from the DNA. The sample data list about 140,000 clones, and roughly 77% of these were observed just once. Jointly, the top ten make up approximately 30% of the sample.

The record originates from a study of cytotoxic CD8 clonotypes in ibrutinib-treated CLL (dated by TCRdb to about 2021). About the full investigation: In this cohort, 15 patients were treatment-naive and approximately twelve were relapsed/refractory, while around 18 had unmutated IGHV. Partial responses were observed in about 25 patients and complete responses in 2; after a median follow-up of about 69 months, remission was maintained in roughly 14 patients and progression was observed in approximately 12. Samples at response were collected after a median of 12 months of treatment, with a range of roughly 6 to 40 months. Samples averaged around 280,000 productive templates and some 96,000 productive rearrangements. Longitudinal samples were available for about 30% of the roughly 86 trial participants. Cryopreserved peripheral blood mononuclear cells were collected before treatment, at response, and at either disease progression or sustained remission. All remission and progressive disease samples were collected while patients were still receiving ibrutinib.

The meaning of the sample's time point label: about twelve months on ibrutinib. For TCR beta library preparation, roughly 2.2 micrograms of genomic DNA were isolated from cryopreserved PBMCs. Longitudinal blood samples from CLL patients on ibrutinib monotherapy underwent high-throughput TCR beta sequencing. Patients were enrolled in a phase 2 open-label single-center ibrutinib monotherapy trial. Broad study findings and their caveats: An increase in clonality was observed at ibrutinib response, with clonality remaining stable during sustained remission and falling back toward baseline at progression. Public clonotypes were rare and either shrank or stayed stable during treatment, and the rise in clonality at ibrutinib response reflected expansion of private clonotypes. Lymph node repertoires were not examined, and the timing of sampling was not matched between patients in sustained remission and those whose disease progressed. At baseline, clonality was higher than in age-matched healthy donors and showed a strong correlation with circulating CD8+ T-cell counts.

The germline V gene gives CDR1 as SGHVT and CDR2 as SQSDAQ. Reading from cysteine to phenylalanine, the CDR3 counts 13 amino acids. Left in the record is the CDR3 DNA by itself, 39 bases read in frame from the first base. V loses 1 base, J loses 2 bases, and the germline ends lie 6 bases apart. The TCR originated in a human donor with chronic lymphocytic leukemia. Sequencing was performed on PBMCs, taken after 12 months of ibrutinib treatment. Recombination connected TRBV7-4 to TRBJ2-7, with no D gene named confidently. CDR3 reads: CASSLGRTYEQYF. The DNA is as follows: TGTGCCAGCAGCTTAGGACGGACCTACGAGCAGTACTTC.